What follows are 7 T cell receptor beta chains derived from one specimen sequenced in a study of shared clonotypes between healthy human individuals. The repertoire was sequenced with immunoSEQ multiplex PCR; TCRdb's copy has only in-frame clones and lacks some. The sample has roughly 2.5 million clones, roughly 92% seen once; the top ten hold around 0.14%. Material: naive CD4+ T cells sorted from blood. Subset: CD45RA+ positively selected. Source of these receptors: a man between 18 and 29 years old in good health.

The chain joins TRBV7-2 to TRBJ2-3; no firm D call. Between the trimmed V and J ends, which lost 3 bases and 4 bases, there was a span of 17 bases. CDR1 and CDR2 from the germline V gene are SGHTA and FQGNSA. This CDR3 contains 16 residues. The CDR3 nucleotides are TGTGCCAGCAGCTTTTCTTCCCCAAGGTGGGCAGATACGCAGTATTTT. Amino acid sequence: CASSFSSPRWADTQYF.

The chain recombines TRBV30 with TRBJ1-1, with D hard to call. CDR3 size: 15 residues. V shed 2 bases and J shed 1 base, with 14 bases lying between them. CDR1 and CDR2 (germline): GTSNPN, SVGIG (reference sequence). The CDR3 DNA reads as TGTGCCTGGAGTCCCGGTAGGACCAAGAACACTGAAGCTTTCTTT. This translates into CAWSPGRTKNTEAFF.

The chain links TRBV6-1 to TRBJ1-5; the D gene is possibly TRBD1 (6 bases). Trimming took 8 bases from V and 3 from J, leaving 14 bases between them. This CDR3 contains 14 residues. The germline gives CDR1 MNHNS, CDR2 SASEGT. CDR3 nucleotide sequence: TGTGCCAGCGGGGGGGCCCCGAACAATCAGCCCCAGCATTTT. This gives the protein CASGGAPNNQPQHF.

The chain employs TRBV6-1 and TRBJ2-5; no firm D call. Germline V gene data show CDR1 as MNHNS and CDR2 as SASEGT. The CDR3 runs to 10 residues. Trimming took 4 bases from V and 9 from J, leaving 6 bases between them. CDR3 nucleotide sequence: TGTGCCAGCAGTGGACCTTCCCAGTACTTC. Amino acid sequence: CASSGPSQYF.

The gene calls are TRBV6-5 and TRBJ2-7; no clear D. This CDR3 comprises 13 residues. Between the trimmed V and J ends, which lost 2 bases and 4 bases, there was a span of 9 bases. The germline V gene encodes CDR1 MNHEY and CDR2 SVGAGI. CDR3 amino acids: CASSYKRAYEQYF. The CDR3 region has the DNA TGTGCCAGCAGTTACAAGCGAGCTTACGAGCAGTACTTC.

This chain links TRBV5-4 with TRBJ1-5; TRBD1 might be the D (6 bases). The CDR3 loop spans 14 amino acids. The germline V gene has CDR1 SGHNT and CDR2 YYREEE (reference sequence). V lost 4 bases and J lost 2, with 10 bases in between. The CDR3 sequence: CASSPGHGNQPQHF. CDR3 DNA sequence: TGTGCCAGCAGCCCGGGACACGGCAATCAGCCCCAGCATTTT.

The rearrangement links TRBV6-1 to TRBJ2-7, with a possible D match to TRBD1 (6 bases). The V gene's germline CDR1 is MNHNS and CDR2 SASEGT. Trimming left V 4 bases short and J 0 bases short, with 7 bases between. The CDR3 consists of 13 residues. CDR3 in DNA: TGTGCCAGCAGTGTGGGGGCCTCCTACGAGCAGTACTTC. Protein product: CASSVGASYEQYF.